This is a list of T cell receptor beta chains from one sample in a study of blood T cell repertoires in COVID-19. TCRdb's table, derived via immunoSEQ multiplex PCR, lists solely in-frame clones and lacks some. This table has approximately 220,000 clones, around 82% appearing once. Sequences were obtained from peripheral blood. The receptors stem from a woman in her 70s with acute or convalescent COVID-19. Each CDR3 is given with its conserved first and last residue. D genes are given only for firm matches. The size field is filled for only some rows; it gives once, few, many or a size class.

length: 16
D: TRBD1
J: TRBJ1-5
size: NA
V: TRBV2
DNA: TGTGCCAGCAGTGAAGCTATCAGGGGGAGCAATCAGCCCCAGCATTTT
CDR3: CASSEAIRGSNQPQHF

length: 12
D: TRBD1
J: TRBJ1-1
size: NA
V: TRBV6-5
DNA: TGTGCCAGCAGACCTACAGGGGACGAAGCTTTCTTT
CDR3: CASRPTGDEAFF

length: 15
D: TRBD1
J: TRBJ2-7
size: NA
V: TRBV5-8
DNA: TGTGCCAGCAGTCGAAACAGGGGGGCGTTGGGGGAGCAGTACTTC
CDR3: CASSRNRGALGEQYF

length: 14
D: NA
J: TRBJ1-4
size: NA
V: TRBV18
DNA: TGTGCCAGCTCACGGGAGGAGGCTAATGAAAAACTGTTTTTT
CDR3: CASSREEANEKLFF

length: 16
D: TRBD2
J: TRBJ2-1
size: once
V: TRBV6-5
DNA: TGTGCCAGCAGTTACTCTAGGCTAGCGGGGGGGCATGAGCAGTTCTTC
CDR3: CASSYSRLAGGHEQFF

length: 16
D: TRBD1
J: TRBJ2-5
size: many
V: TRBV7-9
DNA: TGTGCCAGCAGCTCCGCCGGGACAGTGGGGCAAGAGACCCAGTACTTC
CDR3: CASSSAGTVGQETQYF

length: 13
D: NA
J: TRBJ1-4
size: NA
V: TRBV5-4
DNA: TGTGCCAGCAGCTTTGGTCCGGAGGAAAAACTGTTTTTT
CDR3: CASSFGPEEKLFF

length: 15
D: NA
J: TRBJ1-5
size: NA
V: TRBV5-1
DNA: TGCGCCAGCAGCTCTGACGGGGATAGCAATCAGCCCCAGCATTTT
CDR3: CASSSDGDSNQPQHF

length: 14
D: TRBD1
J: TRBJ1-1
size: NA
V: TRBV28
DNA: TGTGCCAGCAGTTTCACAGGGGGCAGGGATGAAGCTTTCTTT
CDR3: CASSFTGGRDEAFF

length: 16
D: NA
J: TRBJ1-4
size: NA
V: TRBV6-5
DNA: TGTGCCAGCAGTTACTCGGGCATCCCTACTAATGAAAAACTGTTTTTT
CDR3: CASSYSGIPTNEKLFF

length: 15
D: NA
J: TRBJ1-5
size: NA
V: TRBV5-5
DNA: TGTGCCAGCAGCTTGTGGGGCATCGAAGGTCAGCCCCAGCATTTT
CDR3: CASSLWGIEGQPQHF

length: 13
D: TRBD1
J: TRBJ1-1
size: NA
V: TRBV2
DNA: TGTGCCAGCAGTTCCCTCGGGACAGGTGTTGCTTTCTTT
CDR3: CASSSLGTGVAFF

length: 15
D: NA
J: TRBJ1-1
size: NA
V: TRBV11-2
DNA: TGTGCCAGCAGCTCTGAAGACAGAATGAACACTGAAGCTTTCTTT
CDR3: CASSSEDRMNTEAFF

length: 14
D: TRBD1
J: TRBJ2-7
size: NA
V: TRBV5-1
DNA: TGCGCCAGCAGCATAGGGACAGGGTATGACGAGCAGTACTTC
CDR3: CASSIGTGYDEQYF

length: 11
D: TRBD1
J: TRBJ1-1
size: few
V: TRBV29-1
DNA: TGCTCGGGACAGTGGAACACTGAAGCTTTCTTT
CDR3: CSGQWNTEAFF

length: 15
D: TRBD2
J: TRBJ2-2
size: few
V: TRBV3-1/TRBV3-2
DNA: TGTGCCAGCAGCCGGACTAGCGCCCCTACCGGGGAGCTGTTTTTT
CDR3: CASSRTSAPTGELFF

length: 16
D: NA
J: TRBJ1-1
size: NA
V: TRBV19
DNA: TGTGCCAGTCAAAACCGGGGGAGGGGGATGAACACTGAAGCTTTCTTT
CDR3: CASQNRGRGMNTEAFF